Each of the 2 T cell receptor beta chains below was sequenced from the same sample in a study of shared clonotypes between healthy human individuals. Profiling relied on immunoSEQ multiplex PCR, and the TCRdb table lists in-frame clones only, not all of them. The sample carries approximately 2,000,000 clones, about nine tenths recorded once. Sequenced sample: naive CD4+ T cells from PBMCs. Sample subset: CD45RA+ positively selected. These receptors all come from a man younger than 35 in good health. Some clones in this sample may be carry-over from other donors' samples.

The gene calls are TRBV27 and TRBJ1-4, with D hard to call. This CDR3 region has 15 residues. Germline V lookup: CDR1 MNHEY, CDR2 SMNVEV (reference sequence). The V end lost 5 bases, the J end lost 4 bases, and 14 bases lay between the germline ends. The CDR3 reads CASSPRPTGNEKLFF. The CDR3 DNA sequence: TGTGCCAGCAGTCCTCGCCCCACGGGTAATGAAAAACTGTTTTTT.

As for this clone: This sample includes further DNA sequences coding for the same CDR3. The chain recombines TRBV7-2 with TRBJ2-5, with D maybe TRBD2 (5 bases). Germline V gene lookup returns CDR1 SGHTA and CDR2 FQGNSA. Deletions cut 3 bases from V and 4 bases from J, with 9 bases between. The CDR3 is made up of 13 amino acids. The CDR3 DNA follows: TGTGCCAGCAGCTTGCGGAGCGGAGAGACCCAGTACTTC. Encoded protein: CASSLRSGETQYF.